Listed below are T cell receptor beta chains from one sample, sequenced in a study of CD8+CD57+ T cells in acquired aplastic anemia. TCRdb re-called the reads with MiXCR, one entry per CDR3 protein. The repertoire has hundreds of thousands of distinct CDR3 sequences, roughly a third of them found once; the top ten carry around 0.82%. The sequenced sample was sorted CD4+, CD8+, or CD8+CD57+ T cells (not recorded which) from PBMCs. Source of these receptors: a human donor with aplastic anemia. The CDR3 runs from the conserved cysteine through the conserved F or W. Fields, in order: CDR3 protein, CDR3 DNA, V gene, D gene, J gene, clone size. The D gene is left open where the match is weak. Not every row has a clone size; where given, it reads once, few, many or a size class.

CDR3: CASSVSALGNNQPQHF
DNA: TGTGCCAGCAGCGTCTCTGCCTTGGGGAACAATCAGCCCCAGCATTTT
V: TRBV9
D: -
J: TRBJ1-5
size: -

CDR3: CASRRAGGLGGYTF
DNA: TGTGCCAGCAGGCGAGCAGGGGGTTTAGGTGGCTACACCTTC
V: TRBV13
D: TRBD1
J: TRBJ1-2
size: -

CDR3: CASSPPTGDNTEAFF
DNA: TGTGCCAGCAGCCCTCCGACAGGGGATAACACTGAAGCTTTCTTT
V: TRBV7-2
D: TRBD1
J: TRBJ1-1
size: few

CDR3: CATSRDRVLGNTIYF
DNA: TGTGCCACCAGCAGAGATCGTGTGTTGGGAAACACCATATATTTT
V: TRBV15
D: -
J: TRBJ1-3
size: many

CDR3: CASSVGTGELFF
DNA: TGTGCCAGCAGCGTAGGGACCGGGGAGCTGTTTTTT
V: TRBV9
D: -
J: TRBJ2-2
size: many

CDR3: CAIRKPSGGSSGANVLTF
DNA: TGTGCCATCAGAAAGCCTAGCGGGGGGTCCTCTGGGGCCAACGTCCTGACTTTC
V: TRBV10-3
D: TRBD2
J: TRBJ2-6
size: -

CDR3: CASSSERGIYGYTF
DNA: TGTGCCAGCAGCTCCGAGCGGGGGATATATGGCTACACCTTC
V: TRBV7-9
D: -
J: TRBJ1-2
size: many

CDR3: CASSLGGDGGYGYTF
DNA: TGTGCCAGCAGCTTGGGGGGGGACGGTGGCTACGGCTACACCTTC
V: TRBV5-5
D: -
J: TRBJ1-2
size: few

CDR3: CASSVEGNPLQNTEAFF
DNA: TGTGCCAGCAGCGTAGAGGGGAACCCACTACAGAACACTGAAGCTTTCTTT
V: TRBV9
D: -
J: TRBJ1-1
size: -

CDR3: CAISERKGEQYF
DNA: TGTGCCATCAGTGAACGGAAAGGTGAGCAGTACTTC
V: TRBV10-3
D: -
J: TRBJ2-7
size: -

CDR3: CASSEIITGSGEKLFF
DNA: TGCGCCAGCAGCGAGATAATTACAGGGTCGGGTGAAAAACTGTTTTTT
V: TRBV5-1
D: -
J: TRBJ1-4
size: -

CDR3: CASSEGPSSYNSPLHF
DNA: TGCGCCAGCAGTGAGGGACCGAGCTCCTATAATTCACCCCTCCACTTT
V: TRBV10-1
D: -
J: TRBJ1-6
size: many

CDR3: CSAQTGVNGYTF
DNA: TGCAGCGCTCAGACAGGGGTGAATGGCTACACCTTC
V: TRBV29-1
D: TRBD1
J: TRBJ1-2
size: many

CDR3: CSARGGRGAQPQHF
DNA: TGCAGTGCTAGAGGTGGAAGGGGCGCGCAGCCCCAGCATTTT
V: TRBV20-1
D: -
J: TRBJ1-5
size: many

CDR3: CASSLGGHVNTEAFF
DNA: TGTGCCAGCAGCTTGGGGGGACACGTGAACACTGAAGCTTTCTTT
V: TRBV11-2
D: -
J: TRBJ1-1
size: few

CDR3: CASSSISAGAGNIQYF
DNA: TGTGCCAGCAGCTCTATTTCAGCGGGGGCCGGGAACATTCAGTACTTC
V: TRBV11-2
D: TRBD2
J: TRBJ2-4
size: -

CDR3: CASSIGGTTGNTIYF
DNA: TGTGCCAGCAGCATCGGCGGGACGACTGGAAACACCATATATTTT
V: TRBV11-1
D: -
J: TRBJ1-3
size: few

CDR3: CAISKRQGAGGGNEQFF
DNA: TGTGCCATCAGTAAACGACAGGGGGCGGGAGGGGGCAATGAGCAGTTCTTC
V: TRBV10-3
D: -
J: TRBJ2-1
size: -

CDR3: CSARDARGREAFF
DNA: TGCAGTGCTAGAGATGCGAGGGGCAGGGAAGCTTTCTTT
V: TRBV20-1
D: -
J: TRBJ1-1
size: few

CDR3: CATSAGGGEKLFF
DNA: TGTGCCACCTCCGCAGGGGGTGGTGAAAAACTGTTTTTT
V: TRBV10-3
D: TRBD1
J: TRBJ1-4
size: many

CDR3: CASKSMTGANVLTF
DNA: TGTGCCAGCAAATCCATGACTGGGGCCAACGTCCTGACTTTC
V: TRBV10-3
D: -
J: TRBJ2-6
size: few

CDR3: CASDTGAQGAFF
DNA: TGTGCCAGCGATACAGGGGCTCAAGGAGCTTTCTTT
V: TRBV18
D: TRBD1
J: TRBJ1-1
size: few

CDR3: CSAQEEGDSPLHF
DNA: TGCAGTGCCCAGGAGGAGGGAGATTCACCCCTCCACTTT
V: TRBV20-1
D: -
J: TRBJ1-6
size: many

CDR3: CASLQGSGNTIYF
DNA: TGTGCCAGTCTACAGGGCTCTGGAAACACCATATATTTT
V: TRBV6-9
D: -
J: TRBJ1-3
size: few

CDR3: CASSPRDRGQPQHF
DNA: TGTGCCAGCAGTCCAAGGGACAGGGGACAGCCCCAGCATTTT
V: TRBV27
D: TRBD1
J: TRBJ1-5
size: -

CDR3: CASSEREANYGYTF
DNA: TGTGCCAGCAGTGAGAGGGAAGCTAACTATGGCTACACCTTC
V: TRBV6-1
D: -
J: TRBJ1-2
size: -

CDR3: CSGGTGGLYEQYF
DNA: TGCAGCGGGGGGACAGGGGGATTGTACGAGCAGTACTTC
V: TRBV29-1
D: TRBD1
J: TRBJ2-7
size: -

CDR3: CAGRQDSDYGYTF
DNA: TGTGCCGGCAGACAGGACAGCGACTATGGCTACACCTTC
V: TRBV10-3
D: -
J: TRBJ1-2
size: few

CDR3: CASTLSFGSVGPQHF
DNA: TGTGCCAGCACCCTTTCCTTCGGATCGGTCGGGCCCCAGCATTTT
V: TRBV5-8
D: -
J: TRBJ1-5
size: many

CDR3: CASQGRQNYGYTF
DNA: TGTGCCAGTCAGGGACGTCAGAACTATGGCTACACCTTC
V: TRBV19
D: -
J: TRBJ1-2
size: many

CDR3: CATSSVGRAETQYF
DNA: TGTGCCACCAGCAGCGTCGGCAGGGCCGAGACCCAGTACTTC
V: TRBV15
D: -
J: TRBJ2-5
size: many

CDR3: CSAPYTYEQYF
DNA: TGCAGTGCACCTTATACCTACGAGCAGTACTTC
V: TRBV20-1
D: -
J: TRBJ2-7
size: many